These T cell receptor beta chains were read from a single sample in a study of blood T cell repertoires in COVID-19. The repertoire was sequenced with immunoSEQ multiplex PCR; TCRdb's copy has only in-frame clones and lacks some. The sample consists of about 270,000 clones, 85% to 95% of them appearing once. The sample comprised PBMCs or T cells enriched from blood (not recorded which). Every receptor here comes from a man in his forties who had been exposed to COVID-19. Each CDR3 is given with its conserved first and last residue. A D gene is named only where the DNA matches it firmly. Rows may omit the clone size; those that give it use once, few, many or a size class.

TRBV18	TRBJ1-1	.	.	CASSRQDANTEAFF	TGTGCCAGCTCCCGACAGGACGCGAACACTGAAGCTTTCTTT
TRBV10-2	TRBJ2-7	TRBD2	.	CASSREFWEQYF	TGCGCCAGCTCGCGGGAGTTCTGGGAGCAGTACTTC
TRBV7-2	TRBJ2-1	TRBD1	.	CASSFGQGAGNEQFF	TGTGCCAGCAGCTTCGGACAGGGGGCAGGAAATGAGCAGTTCTTC
TRBV7-9	TRBJ1-1	.	.	CASSFSSTEAFF	TGTGCCAGCAGCTTCTCTTCCACTGAAGCTTTCTTT
TRBV2	TRBJ2-1	TRBD1	.	CASRQGAQSYNEQFF	TGTGCCAGCAGACAGGGGGCACAGTCCTACAATGAGCAGTTCTTC
TRBV13	TRBJ2-1	.	.	CASSIGTFNEQFF	TGTGCCAGCAGCATCGGGACATTCAATGAGCAGTTCTTC
TRBV4-1	TRBJ2-1	.	.	CASSQEYGGDEQFF	TGCGCCAGCAGCCAAGAATATGGAGGCGATGAGCAGTTCTTC
TRBV5-1	TRBJ2-5	TRBD1	.	CASSFPRQGGKARETQYF	TGCGCCAGCAGCTTTCCCCGACAGGGGGGGAAGGCTAGGGAGACCCAGTACTTC
TRBV2	TRBJ1-5	TRBD1	.	CASSPTGGVNQPQHF	TGTGCCAGCAGTCCCACAGGGGGGGTCAATCAGCCCCAGCATTTT
TRBV27	TRBJ2-1	TRBD2	.	CASRLRLAGGNEQFF	TGTGCCAGCAGACTAAGACTAGCGGGAGGTAATGAGCAGTTCTTC
TRBV7-9	TRBJ1-1	.	.	CASSPSFGGLQMNTEAFF	TGTGCCAGCAGCCCCTCGTTTGGGGGACTTCAGATGAACACTGAAGCTTTCTTT
TRBV19	TRBJ2-5	.	few	CASSTAAGGQETQYF	TGTGCCAGTAGTACCGCAGCGGGTGGGCAAGAGACCCAGTACTTC
TRBV6-1	TRBJ2-1	.	.	CASSEGFGSGYNEQFF	TGTGCCAGCAGTGAAGGTTTCGGGTCGGGATACAATGAGCAGTTCTTC
TRBV7-2	TRBJ1-1	.	.	CASSTGMNTEAFF	TGTGCCAGCAGTACCGGGATGAACACTGAAGCTTTCTTT
TRBV3-1/TRBV3-2	TRBJ2-7	.	.	CASSQLSYEQYF	TGTGCCAGCAGCCAACTCTCCTACGAGCAGTACTTC
TRBV7-9	TRBJ2-2	TRBD2	.	CASSFGRDYTGELFF	TGTGCCAGCAGCTTTGGGAGGGATTACACCGGGGAGCTGTTTTTT
TRBV5-1	TRBJ1-1	.	.	CASSLDRDGTEAFF	TGCGCCAGCAGCTTGGATCGGGATGGGACTGAAGCTTTCTTT
TRBV6-5	TRBJ2-1	TRBD2	.	CASSYDLAGAYNEQFF	TGTGCCAGCAGTTACGATCTAGCGGGAGCCTACAATGAGCAGTTCTTC
TRBV7-8	TRBJ2-3	TRBD1	.	CASSLTGGDTQYF	TGTGCCAGCAGCTTAACAGGGGGGGATACGCAGTATTTT
TRBV7-9	TRBJ2-2	.	.	CASSLLQGSNTGELFF	TGTGCCAGCAGCCTCTTACAGGGCTCGAACACCGGGGAGCTGTTTTTT
TRBV18	TRBJ1-6	.	.	CASSPDQDSTLHF	TGTGCCAGCTCACCAGATCAGGATTCCACCCTCCACTTT
TRBV28	TRBJ1-1	.	.	CASSFSDRYTEAFF	TGTGCCAGCAGTTTCTCTGACAGGTACACTGAAGCTTTCTTT
TRBV9	TRBJ2-2	TRBD2	.	CASSVVREGTGELFF	TGTGCCAGCAGCGTAGTCCGGGAGGGCACCGGGGAGCTGTTTTTT
TRBV29-1	TRBJ1-1	.	.	CSVALANTEAFF	TGCAGCGTTGCCTTGGCGAACACTGAAGCTTTCTTT
TRBV5-1	TRBJ1-2	.	.	CASSVDSFQGYTF	TGCGCCAGCAGCGTGGACAGTTTTCAAGGCTACACCTTC